The entry below gives a single T cell receptor (beta chain) sequence along with its context. Its antigen remains unknown. Sequencing used immunoSEQ multiplex PCR; TCRdb keeps in-frame clones, though not all of them. The data contain under 150,000 clones, around 94% of them singletons. This specimen belongs to a study of human thymus T cells. Study observations and caveats: Usage of V and J genes appeared biased in thymic and blood repertoires. Thymic repertoires of unrelated individuals were reported in related research to overlap highly.

Thymic resections from corrective heart surgery supplied the tissue. Finnish infants who were healthy and having corrective surgery for congenital heart defects made up the donors. V lost 2 bases, J lost 0 bases, and 4 bases stayed unmatched. The germline CDR1 and CDR2 sequences are GTSNPN and SVGIG (reference sequence). The CDR3 runs to 15 residues. V gene TRBV30 combines with J gene TRBJ2-1, with 7 bases identical to TRBD1. Specimen: thymus tissue. The clonotype originates from a boy younger than two with a congenital heart defect but otherwise immunologically healthy. CDR3 in amino acids: CAWSSGQSSYNEQFF. The CDR3 nucleotides are TGTGCCTGGAGTTCGGGACAGAGCTCCTACAATGAGCAGTTCTTC.